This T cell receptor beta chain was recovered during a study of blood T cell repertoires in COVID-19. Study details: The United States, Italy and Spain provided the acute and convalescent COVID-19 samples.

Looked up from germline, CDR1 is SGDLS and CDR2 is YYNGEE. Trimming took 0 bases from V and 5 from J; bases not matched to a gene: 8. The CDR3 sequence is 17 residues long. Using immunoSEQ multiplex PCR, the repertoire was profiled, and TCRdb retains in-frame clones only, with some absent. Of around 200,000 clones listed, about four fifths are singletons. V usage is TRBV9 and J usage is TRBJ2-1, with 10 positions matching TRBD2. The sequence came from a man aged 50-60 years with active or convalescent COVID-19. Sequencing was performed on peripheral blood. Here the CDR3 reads CASSVAPSGGADNEQFF. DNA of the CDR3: TGTGCCAGCAGCGTAGCCCCCAGCGGGGGGGCCGACAATGAGCAGTTCTTC.